What follows are 2 T cell receptor beta chains derived from one specimen sequenced in a study of T cell responses to AZD1222 COVID-19 vaccine. Using immunoSEQ multiplex PCR, the repertoire was profiled, and TCRdb retains in-frame clones only, with some absent. This table has 140,000 to 150,000 clones, about 93% appearing once. Sequenced material: peripheral blood, taken on day 0 of AZD1222 vaccination. These receptors all stem from an adult in good health.

This chain connects TRBV9 to TRBJ2-3; the D gene is possibly TRBD2 (6 bases). The germline CDR1 and CDR2 sequences are SGDLS and YYNGEE. CDR3 length equals 16 residues. The V end was cut by 4 bases, the J end by 5 bases, with 20 bases between. CDR3 protein: CASSLQLASRLDTQYF. The CDR3 DNA follows: TGTGCCAGCAGCCTCCAACTAGCAAGTCGGTTAGATACGCAGTATTTT.

The rearrangement uses TRBV7-3 and TRBJ2-3; 7 positions match TRBD2. Germline trimming cut 5 bases from V and 4 bases from J; bases unmatched to any gene: 9. Germline values: CDR1 SGHTA, CDR2 FQGTGA. This CDR3 has 15 amino acids. CDR3 protein: CASSPPAGDADTQYF. CDR3 nucleotides: TGTGCCAGCAGCCCCCCGGCGGGAGATGCAGATACGCAGTATTTT.